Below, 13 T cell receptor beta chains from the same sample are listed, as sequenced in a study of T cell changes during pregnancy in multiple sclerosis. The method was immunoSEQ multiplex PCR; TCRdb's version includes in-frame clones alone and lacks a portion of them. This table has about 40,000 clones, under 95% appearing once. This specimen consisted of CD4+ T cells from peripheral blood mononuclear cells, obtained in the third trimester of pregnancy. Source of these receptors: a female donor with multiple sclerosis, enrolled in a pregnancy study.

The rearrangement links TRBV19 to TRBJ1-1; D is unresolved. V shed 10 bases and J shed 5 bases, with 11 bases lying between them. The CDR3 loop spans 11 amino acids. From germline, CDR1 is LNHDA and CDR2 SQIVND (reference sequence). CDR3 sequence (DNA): TGTGCCACCAAGGGAGGAACTGAAGCTTTCTTT. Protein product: CATKGGTEAFF.

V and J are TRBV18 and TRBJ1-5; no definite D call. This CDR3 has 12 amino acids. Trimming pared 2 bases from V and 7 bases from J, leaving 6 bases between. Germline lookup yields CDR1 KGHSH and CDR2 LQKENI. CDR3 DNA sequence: TGTGCCAGCTCACCAGAGAACCAGCCCCAGCATTTT. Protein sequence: CASSPENQPQHF.

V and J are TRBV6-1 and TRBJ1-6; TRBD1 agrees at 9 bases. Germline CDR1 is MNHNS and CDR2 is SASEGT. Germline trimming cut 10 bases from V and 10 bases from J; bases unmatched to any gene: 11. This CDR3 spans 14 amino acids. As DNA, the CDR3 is TGTGCCACGTCCCCGGGACAGGGTTTCTCACCCCTCCACTTT. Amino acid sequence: CATSPGQGFSPLHF.

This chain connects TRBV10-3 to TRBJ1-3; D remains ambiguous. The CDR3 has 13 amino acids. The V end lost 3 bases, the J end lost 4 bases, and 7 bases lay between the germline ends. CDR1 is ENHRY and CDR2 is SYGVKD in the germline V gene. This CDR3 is CAISDARGNTIYF. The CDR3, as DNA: TGTGCCATCAGTGATGCCAGGGGAAACACCATATATTTT.

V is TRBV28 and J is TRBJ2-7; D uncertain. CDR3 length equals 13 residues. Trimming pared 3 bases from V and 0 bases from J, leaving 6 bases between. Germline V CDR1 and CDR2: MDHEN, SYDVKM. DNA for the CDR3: TGTGCCAGCAGTTTTGGCCACTCCTACGAGCAGTACTTC. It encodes CASSFGHSYEQYF.

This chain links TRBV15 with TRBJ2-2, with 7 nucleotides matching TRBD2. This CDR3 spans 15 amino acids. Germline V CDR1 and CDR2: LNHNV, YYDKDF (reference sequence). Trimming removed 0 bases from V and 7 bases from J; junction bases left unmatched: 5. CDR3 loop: CATSRDLGGVGELFF. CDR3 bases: TGTGCCACCAGCAGAGATTTGGGAGGGGTCGGGGAGCTGTTTTTT. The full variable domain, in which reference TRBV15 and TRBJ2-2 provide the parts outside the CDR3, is DAMVIQNPRYQVTQFGKPVTLSCSQTLNHNVMYWYQQKSSQAPKLLFHYYDKDFNNEADTPDNFQSRRPNTSFCFLDIRSPGLGDTAMYLCATSRDLGGVGELFFGEGSRLTVL.

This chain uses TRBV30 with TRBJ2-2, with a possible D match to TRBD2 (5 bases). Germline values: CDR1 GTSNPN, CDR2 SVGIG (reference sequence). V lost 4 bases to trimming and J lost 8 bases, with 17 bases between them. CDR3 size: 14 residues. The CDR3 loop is CAWKVYGITGELFF. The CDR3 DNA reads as TGTGCCTGGAAAGTATACGGGATTACGGGGGAGCTGTTTTTT.

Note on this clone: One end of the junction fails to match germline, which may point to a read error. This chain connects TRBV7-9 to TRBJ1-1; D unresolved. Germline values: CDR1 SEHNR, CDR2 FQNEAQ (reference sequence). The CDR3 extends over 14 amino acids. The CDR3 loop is CASSPQHLNTEAFF. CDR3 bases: TGTGCCAGCAGCCCCCAACATCTGAATACTGAAGCTTTCTTT.

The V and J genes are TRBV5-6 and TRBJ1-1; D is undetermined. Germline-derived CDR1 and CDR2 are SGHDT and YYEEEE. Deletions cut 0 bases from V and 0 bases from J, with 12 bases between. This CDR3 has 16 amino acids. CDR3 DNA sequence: TGTGCCAGCAGCTTGGGGTTACGGACTTTGAACACTGAAGCTTTCTTT. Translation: CASSLGLRTLNTEAFF. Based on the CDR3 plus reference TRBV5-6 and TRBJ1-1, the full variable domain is DAGVTQSPTHLIKTRGQQVTLRCSPKSGHDTVSWYQQALGQGPQFIFQYYEEEERQRGNFPDRFSGHQFPNYSSELNVNALLLGDSALYLCASSLGLRTLNTEAFFGQGTRLTVV.

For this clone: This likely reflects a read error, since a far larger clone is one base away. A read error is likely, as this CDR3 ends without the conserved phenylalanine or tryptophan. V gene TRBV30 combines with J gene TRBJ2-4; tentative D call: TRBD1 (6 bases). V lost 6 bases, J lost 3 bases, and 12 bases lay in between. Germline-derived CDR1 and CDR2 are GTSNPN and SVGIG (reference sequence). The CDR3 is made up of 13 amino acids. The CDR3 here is CACLDRSKNIQYL. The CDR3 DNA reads TGTGCCTGCCTAGACAGGAGCAAAAACATTCAGTACCTC.

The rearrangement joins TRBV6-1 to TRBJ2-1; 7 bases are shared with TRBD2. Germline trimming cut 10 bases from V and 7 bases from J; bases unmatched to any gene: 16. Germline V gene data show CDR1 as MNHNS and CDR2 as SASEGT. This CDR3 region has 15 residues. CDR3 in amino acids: CATISEGREPNEQFF. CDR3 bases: TGTGCCACCATTTCTGAGGGGCGGGAGCCTAATGAGCAGTTCTTC.

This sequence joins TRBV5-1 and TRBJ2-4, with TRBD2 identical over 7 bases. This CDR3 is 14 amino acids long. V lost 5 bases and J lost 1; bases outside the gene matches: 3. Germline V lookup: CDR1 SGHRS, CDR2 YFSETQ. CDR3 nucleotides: TGCGCCAGCAGTGAGCGGGGCGCCAAAAACATTCAGTACTTC. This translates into CASSERGAKNIQYF.

Written as DNA, the CDR3 is TGCGCCAGCAGCTTTATAGCGGGAGACGGTTACAATGAGCAGTTCTTC. Protein product: CASSFIAGDGYNEQFF. This chain connects TRBV5-1 to TRBJ2-1; TRBD2 aligns across 9 bases. The CDR3 has 16 residues. V dropped 2 bases and J dropped 4; count of bases not matched to a gene: 7. In germline, CDR1 is SGHRS, CDR2 YFSETQ.